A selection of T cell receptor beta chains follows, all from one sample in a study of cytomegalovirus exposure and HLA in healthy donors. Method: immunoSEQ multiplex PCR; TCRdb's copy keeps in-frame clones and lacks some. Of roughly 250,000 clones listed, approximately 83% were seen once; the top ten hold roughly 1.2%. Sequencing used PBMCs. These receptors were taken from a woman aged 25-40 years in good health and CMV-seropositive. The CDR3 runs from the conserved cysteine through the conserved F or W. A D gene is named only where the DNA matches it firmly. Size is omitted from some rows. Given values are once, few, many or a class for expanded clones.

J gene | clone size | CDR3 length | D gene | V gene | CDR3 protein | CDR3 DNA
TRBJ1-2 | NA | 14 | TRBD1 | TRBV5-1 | CASSFFGTEYGYTF | TGCGCCAGCAGCTTTTTCGGGACAGAATATGGCTACACCTTC
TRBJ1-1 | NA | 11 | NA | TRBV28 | CASSNTGKAFF | TGTGCCAGCAGTAATACAGGGAAGGCTTTCTTT
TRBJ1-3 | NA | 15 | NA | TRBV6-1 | CASSELSDSGNTIYF | TGTGCCAGCAGTGAACTCTCAGACTCTGGAAACACCATATATTTT
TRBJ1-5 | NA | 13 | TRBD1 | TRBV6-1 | CASTDRGNQPQHF | TGTGCCAGCACCGACAGGGGGAACCAGCCCCAGCATTTT
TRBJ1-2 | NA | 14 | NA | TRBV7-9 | CASSSQQSNYGYTF | TGTGCCAGCAGCAGCCAACAGTCAAACTATGGCTACACCTTC
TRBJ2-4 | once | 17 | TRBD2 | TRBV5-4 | CASSLGGLAGVGNIQYF | TGTGCCAGCAGCTTGGGAGGACTAGCGGGAGTAGGAAACATTCAGTACTTC
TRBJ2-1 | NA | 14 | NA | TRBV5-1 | CASSLGGISYEQFF | TGCGCCAGCAGCTTGGGGGGCATCAGCTATGAGCAGTTCTTC
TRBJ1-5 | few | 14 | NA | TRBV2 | CASRRLDSNQPQHF | TGTGCCAGCAGAAGATTGGACAGTAATCAGCCCCAGCATTTT
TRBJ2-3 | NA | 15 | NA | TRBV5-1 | CASSIQGPHTDTQYF | TGCGCCAGCAGCATACAGGGACCTCACACAGATACGCAGTATTTT
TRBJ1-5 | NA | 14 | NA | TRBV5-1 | CASSQGGGNQPQHF | TGCGCCAGCAGCCAGGGTGGTGGCAATCAGCCCCAGCATTTT
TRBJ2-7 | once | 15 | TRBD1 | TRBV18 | CASSPVGTGQREQYF | TGTGCCAGCTCACCAGTCGGGACAGGGCAGCGCGAGCAGTACTTC
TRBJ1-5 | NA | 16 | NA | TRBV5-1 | CASSLEGIQSNQPQHF | TGCGCCAGCAGCTTGGAGGGGATCCAAAGCAATCAGCCCCAGCATTTT
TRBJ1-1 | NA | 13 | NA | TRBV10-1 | CASSEGENTEAFF | TGCGCCAGCAGTGAAGGGGAGAACACTGAAGCTTTCTTT
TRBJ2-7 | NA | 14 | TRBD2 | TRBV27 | CASSFTSGSDEQYF | TGTGCCAGCAGCTTCACTAGCGGGAGCGACGAGCAGTACTTC
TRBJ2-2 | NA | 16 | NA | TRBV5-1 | CASSLLLETNTGELFF | TGCGCCAGCAGCTTGTTACTTGAGACTAACACCGGGGAGCTGTTTTTT
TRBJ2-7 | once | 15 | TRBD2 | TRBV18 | CASSPPPLAGNEQYF | TGTGCCAGCTCACCACCGCCCCTAGCGGGAAACGAGCAGTACTTC
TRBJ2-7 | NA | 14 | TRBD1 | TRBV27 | CASKPGQARYEQYF | TGTGCCAGTAAACCGGGACAGGCACGTTACGAGCAGTACTTC
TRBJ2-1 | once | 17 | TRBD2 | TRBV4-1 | CASSHPYSGRSYNEQFF | TGCGCCAGCAGCCACCCCTATAGCGGGAGAAGCTACAATGAGCAGTTCTTC
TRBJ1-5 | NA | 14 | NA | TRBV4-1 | CASSPDSPNQPQHF | TGCGCCAGCAGCCCGGACAGTCCTAATCAGCCCCAGCATTTT
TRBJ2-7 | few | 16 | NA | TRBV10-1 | CASNHKSGSGPYEQYF | TGCGCCAGCAATCATAAATCGGGTAGCGGACCCTACGAGCAGTACTTC
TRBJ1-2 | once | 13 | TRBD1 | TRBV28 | CASSWQDRGGYTF | TGTGCCAGCAGCTGGCAGGACAGGGGAGGCTACACCTTC
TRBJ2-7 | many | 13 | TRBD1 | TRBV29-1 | CSVGDRGPYEQYF | TGCAGCGTTGGGGACAGGGGTCCCTACGAGCAGTACTTC
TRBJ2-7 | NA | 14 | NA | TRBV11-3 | CASSSLMSSYEQYF | TGTGCCAGCAGCTCTTTAATGAGCTCCTACGAGCAGTACTTC
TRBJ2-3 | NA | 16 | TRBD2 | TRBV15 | CATSSIAGGDTDTQYF | TGTGCCACCAGCAGCATAGCGGGGGGGGACACAGATACGCAGTATTTT
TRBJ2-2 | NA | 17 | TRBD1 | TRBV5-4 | CASSHSAGRGRAGELFF | TGTGCCAGCAGCCACTCAGCCGGCAGGGGGCGCGCCGGGGAGCTGTTTTTT
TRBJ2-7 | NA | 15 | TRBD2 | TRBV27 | CASSFREGLVDEQYF | TGTGCCAGCAGTTTTAGGGAGGGCCTAGTGGACGAGCAGTACTTC
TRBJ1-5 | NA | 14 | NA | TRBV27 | CASTPTGSNQPQHF | TGTGCCAGCACCCCGACAGGTAGCAATCAGCCCCAGCATTTT
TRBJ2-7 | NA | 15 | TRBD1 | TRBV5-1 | CASSFEPGQGGEQYF | TGCGCCAGCAGCTTCGAACCGGGACAGGGAGGCGAGCAGTACTTC
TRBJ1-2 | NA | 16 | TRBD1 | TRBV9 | CASSVAKTGLTYGYTF | TGTGCCAGCAGCGTAGCTAAGACAGGGTTGACCTATGGCTACACCTTC
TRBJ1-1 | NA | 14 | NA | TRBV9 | CASSVVSVNTEAFF | TGTGCCAGCAGCGTAGTCTCGGTGAACACTGAAGCTTTCTTT
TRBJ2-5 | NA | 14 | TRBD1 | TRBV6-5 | CASSPKTGGGTQYF | TGTGCCAGCAGTCCCAAGACAGGGGGGGGGACCCAGTACTTC
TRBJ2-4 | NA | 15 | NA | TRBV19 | CASSIDLRGGDIQYF | TGTGCCAGTAGTATAGATCTGAGGGGGGGAGACATTCAGTACTTC
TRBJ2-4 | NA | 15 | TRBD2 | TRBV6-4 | CASRIRDYHGNIQYF | TGTGCCAGTCGAATCCGGGACTATCATGGAAACATTCAGTACTTC
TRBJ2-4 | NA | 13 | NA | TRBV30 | CAGGVGAKNIQYF | TGTGCCGGAGGTGTGGGGGCCAAAAACATTCAGTACTTC
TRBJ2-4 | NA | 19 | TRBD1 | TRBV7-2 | CASSPGTGVFGPAKNIQYF | TGTGCCAGCAGCCCCGGGACAGGGGTTTTCGGGCCAGCCAAAAACATTCAGTACTTC
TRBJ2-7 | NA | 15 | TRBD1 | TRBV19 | CASSISGTASYEQYF | TGTGCCAGTAGTATATCGGGGACAGCGTCCTACGAGCAGTACTTC
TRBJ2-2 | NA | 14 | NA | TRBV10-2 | CASSEQGVTGELFF | TGCGCCAGCAGTGAACAGGGAGTAACCGGGGAGCTGTTTTTT
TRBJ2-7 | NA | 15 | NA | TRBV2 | CASRPMGIRGYEQYF | TGTGCCAGCAGGCCCATGGGGATTCGAGGGTACGAGCAGTACTTC
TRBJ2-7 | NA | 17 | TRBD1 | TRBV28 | CASSFLTGTGVSYEQYF | TGTGCCAGCAGTTTCCTAACCGGGACAGGAGTCTCCTACGAGCAGTACTTC
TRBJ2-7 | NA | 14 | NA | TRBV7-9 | CASSSSRVTYEQYF | TGTGCCAGCAGCTCATCCAGGGTAACCTACGAGCAGTACTTC
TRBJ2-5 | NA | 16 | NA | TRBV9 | CASSPGKRTGRETQYF | TGTGCCAGCAGCCCAGGGAAAAGAACAGGACGAGAGACCCAGTACTTC
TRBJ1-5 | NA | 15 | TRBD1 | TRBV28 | CASIVQTGPNQPQHF | TGTGCCAGCATCGTTCAGACAGGGCCCAATCAGCCCCAGCATTTT
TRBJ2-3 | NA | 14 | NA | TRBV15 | CATSSARGADTQYF | TGTGCCACCAGCAGTGCGCGGGGCGCAGATACGCAGTATTTT
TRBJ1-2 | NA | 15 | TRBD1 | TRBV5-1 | CASSQGTGAIYGYTF | TGCGCCAGCAGCCAAGGGACAGGGGCCATCTATGGCTACACCTTC
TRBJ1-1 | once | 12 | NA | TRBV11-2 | CASSLYGTEAFF | TGTGCCAGCAGCTTATACGGCACTGAAGCTTTCTTT
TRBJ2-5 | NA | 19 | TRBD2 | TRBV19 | CASSPLHYGRLATRETQYF | TGTGCCAGTAGTCCCCTCCACTACGGAAGACTAGCCACCAGGGAGACCCAGTACTTC
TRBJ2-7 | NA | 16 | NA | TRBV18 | CASSPNPAVSSYEQYF | TGTGCCAGCTCACCAAACCCCGCGGTAAGCTCCTACGAGCAGTACTTC
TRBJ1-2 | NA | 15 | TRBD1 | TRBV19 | CASSIGDRGGYGYTF | TGTGCCAGTAGTATAGGGGACAGGGGGGGCTATGGCTACACCTTC
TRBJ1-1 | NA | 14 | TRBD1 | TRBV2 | CASRGDRVGTEAFF | TGTGCCAGCAGGGGGGACAGGGTTGGCACTGAAGCTTTCTTT
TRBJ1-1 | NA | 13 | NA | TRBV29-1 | CSVSGTRAPEAFF | TGCAGCGTTTCCGGGACACGGGCTCCTGAAGCTTTCTTT